The 19 T cell receptor beta chains in this list originate from one sample, sequenced in a study of blood T cell repertoires in COVID-19. The table came from immunoSEQ multiplex PCR; TCRdb's copy has only in-frame clones and leaves some out. The table has a few hundred thousand clones, roughly 90% seen once. What was sequenced was peripheral blood. The receptors shown here come from a woman younger than 45 with COVID-19, enrolled during active disease.

The chain joins TRBV12-3 or TRBV12-4 to TRBJ2-5; 7 bases align to TRBD2. The CDR3 is made up of 13 amino acids. V dropped 6 bases and J dropped 2; count of bases not matched to a gene: 3. The CDR3 bases are TGTGCCAGCAGCTGGGGGGGGCAAGAGACCCAGTACTTC. This codes for CASSWGGQETQYF.

The V gene is TRBV15, the J gene TRBJ1-1; 12 bases are shared with TRBD1. CDR1 and CDR2 from the germline V gene are LNHNV and YYDKDF (reference sequence). The J segment lost 6 bases and the V segment lost 9 bases, leaving 5 bases of the junction unmatched. This CDR3 comprises 13 residues. CDR3 residues: CATRDRGQSEAFF. In nucleotides, the CDR3 is TGTGCCACTAGGGACAGGGGGCAATCTGAAGCTTTCTTT.

This sequence joins TRBV5-1 and TRBJ2-7; no reliable D call. Trimming took off 0 bases at V and 1 base at J, with 5 bases between the two ends. Germline CDR1 and CDR2: SGHRS and YFSETQ. This CDR3 has 13 amino acids. In DNA form, the CDR3 reads TGCGCCAGCAGCTTGGACCAGTCCTACGAGCAGTACTTC. Translated, it gives CASSLDQSYEQYF.

V usage is TRBV11-3 and J usage is TRBJ2-3; D is unresolved. V dropped 11 bases and J dropped 1 base, with 13 bases sitting between them. Germline CDR1 SGHNT, CDR2 YENEEA. The CDR3 runs 13 residues. This chain's CDR3 is CAGSLRGTDTQYF. The CDR3 DNA reads TGTGCCGGGTCTTTACGGGGCACAGATACGCAGTATTTT.

This chain uses TRBV10-3 with TRBJ1-2; D unresolved. V was clipped by 3 bases and J by 8 bases, with 19 bases between them. In germline, CDR1 is ENHRY, CDR2 SYGVKD. CDR3 length: 15 residues. The CDR3 region has the DNA TGTGCCATCAGTGAAGACGCCGGGATCCTTTGGGGCTACACCTTC. As protein: CAISEDAGILWGYTF.

The chain uses TRBV5-5 and TRBJ1-2, with a weak D call TRBD1 (6 bases). The CDR3 consists of 15 residues. Germline CDR1 and CDR2: SGHKS and YYEKEE (reference sequence). Deletions cut 4 bases from V and 3 bases from J, with 16 bases between. The CDR3 region is CASSREGGIYYGYTF. The CDR3 nucleotides are TGTGCCAGCAGCAGGGAAGGGGGAATCTACTATGGCTACACCTTC.

The chain links TRBV28 to TRBJ2-7; 12 nucleotides line up with TRBD2. Germline CDR1 MDHEN, CDR2 SYDVKM. This CDR3 is built from 14 residues. V was clipped by 7 bases and J by 4 bases; unmatched bases: 5. DNA of the CDR3: TGTGCCAGCAACCCTAGCGGGGGGGCTTACGAGCAGTACGTC. Translated: CASNPSGGAYEQYV.

The chain employs TRBV7-2 and TRBJ2-5; a weak D match, TRBD2 (5 bases). The CDR3 is made up of 17 amino acids. The V end lost 1 base, the J end lost 2 bases, and 17 bases lay between the germline ends. Germline V gives CDR1 SGHTA, CDR2 FQGNSA. The CDR3 sequence is CASSLVSPWTEQETQYF. CDR3 nucleotide sequence: TGTGCCAGCAGCTTAGTATCACCCTGGACTGAACAAGAGACCCAGTACTTC.

The genes are TRBV11-2 and TRBJ1-4, with TRBD1 identical over 7 bases. Trimming cost V 5 bases and J 7 bases; bases outside gene matches: 4. CDR1 is SGHAT, CDR2 FQNNGV, per germline. The CDR3 extends over 13 amino acids. The CDR3 nucleotides are TGTGCCAGCAGCCGCGACAGGGCTGAAAAACTGTTTTTT. It yields the protein CASSRDRAEKLFF.

The sample holds a few counts of this clone. The gene calls are TRBV29-1 and TRBJ1-2; 7 nucleotides match TRBD1. With 4 bases clipped from V and 14 bases from J, the junction kept 13 bases outside the gene matches. This CDR3 is built from 12 residues. Germline lookup yields CDR1 SQVTM and CDR2 ANQGSEA. DNA for the CDR3: TGCAGCGTTGGCCAGTCGGAGAGGGGGCTAACCTTC. Translating it yields CSVGQSERGLTF.

There are a few counts of this clone. The chain joins TRBV27 to TRBJ1-3, with TRBD1 matching 8 bases. The V segment lost 2 bases and the J segment 2 bases; nucleotides outside the gene matches: 5. CDR3 length: 16 amino acids. Germline V CDR1 and CDR2: MNHEY, SMNVEV (reference sequence). The CDR3 protein is CASSLRGGQAGNTIYF. DNA of the CDR3: TGTGCCAGCAGTTTAAGGGGGGGACAGGCTGGAAACACCATATATTTT.

This clone was counted once. The chain recombines TRBV5-6 with TRBJ2-7; the D gene is possibly TRBD1 (5 bases). From germline, CDR1 is SGHDT and CDR2 YYEEEE. V was clipped by 0 bases and J by 0 bases, with 10 bases between them. This CDR3 has 15 amino acids. The CDR3: CASSLGQGASYEQYF. Here the CDR3 DNA reads TGTGCCAGCAGCTTGGGGCAGGGTGCCTCCTACGAGCAGTACTTC.

This chain uses TRBV2 with TRBJ1-4, with 10 bases that match TRBD1. V shed 2 bases, J shed 7 bases, and the junction held 4 bases outside the gene matches. CDR1 is SNHLY and CDR2 is FYNNEI in the germline V gene. This CDR3 is 15 amino acids long. In DNA, the CDR3 is TGTGCCAGCAGTGAATACGGGACAGGGGTTGAAAAACTGTTTTTT. It translates to CASSEYGTGVEKLFF.

The rearrangement uses TRBV7-9 and TRBJ2-5, with 8 bases fitting TRBD1. Losses at the gene ends were 3 bases for V and 5 bases for J; bases not matched to a gene: 5. Germline loops: CDR1 SEHNR, CDR2 FQNEAQ (reference sequence). The CDR3 loop spans 14 amino acids. CDR3 in amino acids: CASSFPTGDETQYF. The CDR3 nucleotides read TGTGCCAGCAGCTTTCCGACAGGGGACGAGACCCAGTACTTC.

The V and J genes are TRBV2 and TRBJ1-4; D is possibly TRBD1 (5 bases). Germline CDR1 SNHLY, CDR2 FYNNEI. The V end lost 1 base, the J end lost 5 bases, and 8 bases lay between the germline ends. This CDR3 comprises 14 residues. Written as DNA, the CDR3 is TGTGCCAGCAGTGAAGACAGGACGAATGAAAAACTGTTTTTT. Its protein is CASSEDRTNEKLFF.

The chain employs TRBV2 and TRBJ1-1; no firm D call. The germline V gene has CDR1 SNHLY and CDR2 FYNNEI. V lost 6 bases to trimming and J lost 8 bases, with 13 bases between them. The CDR3 is 12 amino acids. CDR3 loop: CASSRRSREAFF. The CDR3, as DNA: TGTGCCAGCAGCCGAAGGAGCAGAGAAGCTTTCTTT.

Notes on this clone: The same CDR3 is also encoded by other DNA sequences in this sample. V usage is TRBV20-1 and J usage is TRBJ2-2, with D perhaps assigned TRBD1 or TRBD2 (6 bases each). CDR1 and CDR2 from the germline V gene are DFQATT and SNEGSKA (reference sequence). Trimming removed 3 bases at V and 4 bases at J, with 9 bases between. The CDR3 spans 13 residues. The CDR3 is CSASGGGTGELFF. For the CDR3, the DNA is TGCAGTGCTAGTGGAGGGGGCACCGGGGAGCTGTTTTTT.

This chain links TRBV4-1 with TRBJ1-2; TRBD1 matches at 10 bases. CDR1 and CDR2 from the germline V gene are MGHRA and YSYEKL. V was clipped by 4 bases and J by 4 bases; unmatched bases: 18. The CDR3 is made up of 19 amino acids. The CDR3 DNA reads as TGCGCCAGCAGCCGAGATACACTGACAGGGGGCGCACAAGTCTATGGCTACACCTTC. This sequence encodes CASSRDTLTGGAQVYGYTF.

The chain uses TRBV20-1 and TRBJ2-3; D ambiguous. This CDR3 region has 10 residues. Per germline, CDR1 DFQATT and CDR2 SNEGSKA (reference sequence). Trimming removed 5 bases from V and 3 bases from J, with 3 bases in between. The CDR3 loop reads CSAATDTQYF. In DNA, the CDR3 is TGCAGTGCTGCGACAGATACGCAGTATTTT.